Listed below are T cell receptor beta chains from one sample, sequenced in a study of blood T cells in healthy people across ages. TCRdb re-called the 5' RACE reads with MiXCR, one entry per CDR3 protein. The repertoire holds over 950,000 distinct CDR3 sequences, roughly half seen once, with about a fifth in the top ten. The sequenced sample consisted of blood. The receptors shown here come from a woman in her fifties or sixties in good health. CDR3s include the opening cysteine and the closing phenylalanine or tryptophan. D genes are given only for firm matches. Size is stated for part of the rows, as once, few or many counts, or as a class when the clone is expanded.

V gene: TRBV12-3/TRBV12-4
clone size: few
D gene: TRBD2
J gene: TRBJ2-1
CDR3 DNA: TGTGCCAGCAGTTCCCGACTAGCGGGACACTACAATGAGCAGTTCTTC
CDR3 protein: CASSSRLAGHYNEQFF

V gene: TRBV7-8
clone size: NA
D gene: TRBD1
J gene: TRBJ1-1
CDR3 DNA: TGTGCCAGCAGCTCCTCCGGGACAGGAGCTTTCTTT
CDR3 protein: CASSSSGTGAFF

V gene: TRBV12-3/TRBV12-4
clone size: NA
D gene: NA
J gene: TRBJ2-1
CDR3 DNA: TGTGCCAGCAATTCGGCGTGGTCCTACAATGAGCAGTTCTTC
CDR3 protein: CASNSAWSYNEQFF

V gene: TRBV20-1
clone size: many
D gene: NA
J gene: TRBJ1-5
CDR3 DNA: TGCAGTGCTAGGTTAGGCAATAGCAATCAGCCCCAGCATTTT
CDR3 protein: CSARLGNSNQPQHF

V gene: TRBV15
clone size: NA
D gene: TRBD1
J gene: TRBJ2-3
CDR3 DNA: TGTGCCACCAGCAGAGATACTCTTCTGCGGGACAGGTTCACAGATACGCAGTATTTT
CDR3 protein: CATSRDTLLRDRFTDTQYF

V gene: TRBV28
clone size: NA
D gene: TRBD1
J gene: TRBJ2-7
CDR3 DNA: TGTGCCAGCAAACTAGATACGGACAGGGGATACGAGCAGTACTTC
CDR3 protein: CASKLDTDRGYEQYF

V gene: TRBV27
clone size: NA
D gene: TRBD2
J gene: TRBJ2-7
CDR3 DNA: TGTGCCAGCAGTTCCCCGACTAGCGGGTATTCCTACGAGCAGTACTTC
CDR3 protein: CASSSPTSGYSYEQYF

V gene: TRBV20-1
clone size: few
D gene: TRBD2
J gene: TRBJ2-1
CDR3 DNA: TGCAGTGCTAGAGGGGTACTAGCGGGATGGGGGAATGAGCAGTTCTTC
CDR3 protein: CSARGVLAGWGNEQFF

V gene: TRBV15
clone size: few
D gene: NA
J gene: TRBJ2-2
CDR3 DNA: TGTGCCACCAGCACATGGGGAGGTGTTGTATTAAACACCGGGGAGCTGTTTTTT
CDR3 protein: CATSTWGGVVLNTGELFF

V gene: TRBV7-2
clone size: NA
D gene: NA
J gene: TRBJ2-1
CDR3 DNA: TGTGCCAGCAGCTTCGATTCAGGACGGGGCGAGCAGTTCTTC
CDR3 protein: CASSFDSGRGEQFF